Reported below is one TCR beta chain. Its specificity is not known. Trimming left V 1 base short and J 3 bases short, with 8 bases between. CDR1 is SGHDT, CDR2 YYEEEE, per germline. CDR3 length equals 15 residues. Sequencing was performed with immunoSEQ multiplex PCR; in TCRdb, only in-frame clones are kept and a portion is missing. The table shows about 140,000 clones, with around 91% occurring only once. The sample belongs to a study of T cell responses to AZD1222 COVID-19 vaccine. Notes on the study in general: Reports indicate that nearly half of spike-specific TCRs are directed at unmutated variant regions. Compared with day 0, the breadth and depth of the Spike-specific TCR repertoire rose significantly after two doses of AZD1222.

The V call is TRBV5-6, the J call TRBJ1-6, with a weak D call TRBD1 (5 bases). The TCR comes from an adult in good health. Sequencing used peripheral blood, obtained on day 0 of AZD1222 vaccination. CDR3 sequence: CASSLQGLYNSPLHF. CDR3 sequence (DNA): TGTGCCAGCAGCTTGCAGGGTCTCTATAATTCACCCCTCCACTTT.